The 19 T cell receptor beta chains reported below all come from one sample, sequenced in a study of early T cells in non-severe SARS-CoV-2 infection (dated by TCRdb to the early 2020s). The library was made by 5' RACE. The sequencer was a NextSeq 500. TCRdb handled the public reads itself, with Q25 trimming in fastp and clone calling in MiXCR, and kept productive beta chains. Entries that share a CDR3 protein sequence are merged under the most common genes and DNA. This sample has 24,000 or so distinct CDR3 sequences in its table, and around 5.8% of those were observed once. The top ten hold 2% to 2.5% of the sample. Input material: whole blood. The receptors originated from an adult who was a healthcare worker with PCR-confirmed SARS-CoV-2 infection or an uninfected control (not recorded which).

In its sample, this clonotype was seen many times. V gene TRBV11-3 combines with J gene TRBJ2-3; 10 bases line up with TRBD1. Losses at the gene ends were 4 bases for V and 2 bases for J; bases not matched to a gene: 6. Per germline, CDR1 SGHNT and CDR2 YENEEA. This CDR3 region has 16 residues. CDR3 in amino acids: CASSSGQGVYTDTQYF. DNA of the CDR3: TGTGCCAGCAGCTCCGGACAGGGGGTCTACACAGATACGCAGTATTTT.

This clonotype came up many times. CDR3 DNA sequence: TGTGCCAGCAGCTTGCAGGGAAACACCGGGGAGCTGTTTTTT. Translation gives CASSLQGNTGELFF. J is TRBJ2-2 and V is TRBV7-6; TRBD1 might be the D (5 bases). CDR1 SGHVS and CDR2 FNYEAQ come from the germline V gene. The CDR3 covers 14 residues. Between the trimmed V and J ends, which lost 3 bases and 2 bases, there was a span of 7 bases. The variable domain in full, with the rest retrieved from reference TRBV7-6 and TRBJ2-2, is GAGVSQSPRYKVTKRGQDVALRCDPISGHVSLYWYRQALGQGPEFLTYFNYEAQQDKSGLPNDRFSAERPEGSISTLTIQRTEQRDSAMYRCASSLQGNTGELFFGEGSRLTVL.

In this sample, this clonotype turned up a few times. The junction does not match germline at one end; this may be a read error. CDR3 loop: CASSYSGQGSLF. The CDR3 DNA follows: TGTGCCAGCAGCTACTCTGGACAGGGAAGCCTCTTC. The chain couples TRBV7-9 to TRBJ2-1; 8 bases are shared with TRBD1. CDR3 length: 12 residues. The germline V gene has CDR1 SEHNR and CDR2 FQNEAQ (reference sequence).

This clonotype is categorized as medium-sized. V gene TRBV3-1 combines with J gene TRBJ1-4; no reliable D call. Germline CDR1 reads LGHDT; CDR2 reads YNNKEL (reference sequence). V was cut by 10 bases and J by 7 bases, with 16 bases left in between. This CDR3 has 13 amino acids. The DNA of the CDR3 is TGTGCCACCCTGGGCGAGGGTGGTGAAAAACTGTTTTTT. Its protein product is CATLGEGGEKLFF.

The gene calls are TRBV6-2 or TRBV6-3 and TRBJ2-2, with D hard to call. This CDR3 contains 16 residues. V lost 2 bases and J lost 0, with 10 bases in between. CDR1 is MNHEY, CDR2 SVGEGT, per germline. CDR3 bases: TGTGCCAGCAGTTACGGGTCAGTTACGAACACCGGGGAGCTGTTTTTT. Protein product: CASSYGSVTNTGELFF.

This clonotype was seen a handful of times. V and J are TRBV20-1 and TRBJ2-7, with a tentative D call TRBD2 (6 bases). V was pared by 4 bases and J by 2 bases, with 15 bases between. CDR3 length equals 14 residues. CDR1 DFQATT and CDR2 SNEGSKA come from the germline V gene (reference sequence). This chain's CDR3 is CSAIPGSQPYEQYF. DNA of the CDR3: TGCAGTGCTATTCCCGGGAGCCAGCCCTACGAGCAGTACTTC.

This clonotype was seen more than once but under ten times. This sequence joins TRBV6-2 or TRBV6-3 and TRBJ2-5; D is unresolved. This CDR3 is 12 amino acids long. The V gene's germline CDR1 is MNHEY and CDR2 SVGEGT. Trimming pared 4 bases from V and 1 base from J, leaving 4 bases between. The CDR3, as DNA: TGTGCCAGCAGTTCCCCCCAAGAGACCCAGTACTTC. This translates into CASSSPQETQYF.

The chain combines TRBV6-1 with TRBJ2-1, with 11 bases that match TRBD1. Germline V gene sequence: CDR1 MNHNS, CDR2 SASEGT. The V segment lost 6 bases and the J segment 6 bases; nucleotides outside the gene matches: 7. The length of the CDR3 is 15 residues. The CDR3 protein is CASRPRGTGGNEQFF. The CDR3 bases are TGTGCCAGCAGACCTCGTGGGACAGGGGGCAATGAGCAGTTCTTC.

This clonotype was seen only a few times. The chain joins TRBV4-3 to TRBJ2-2; TRBD1 matches at 9 bases. Germline V gene lookup returns CDR1 LGHNA and CDR2 YSLEER. Losses at the gene ends were 3 bases for V and 5 bases for J; bases not matched to a gene: 10. The CDR3 is 17 amino acids. CDR3: CASSQDAGTGRTGELFF. Written as DNA, the CDR3 is TGCGCCAGCAGCCAGGACGCCGGGACAGGGAGGACCGGGGAGCTGTTTTTT.

This clonotype was recorded at least ten times. V and J are TRBV18 and TRBJ1-6; no firm D call. Germline V gene sequence: CDR1 KGHSH, CDR2 LQKENI. The CDR3 contains 13 residues. V was trimmed by 3 bases and J by 6 bases, leaving 6 bases between them. The CDR3 here is CASSPGSNSPLHF. The DNA of the CDR3 is TGTGCCAGCTCACCGGGGAGTAATTCACCCCTCCACTTT.

This clonotype was seen a few times. This chain links TRBV5-6 with TRBJ2-1, with TRBD1 matching over 10 bases. The CDR3 totals 15 residues. V was pared by 4 bases and J by 4 bases, with 5 bases of the junction left unmatched. Germline V gives CDR1 SGHDT, CDR2 YYEEEE. This CDR3 reads CASSLDRGRYNEQFF. CDR3 nucleotides: TGTGCCAGCAGCCTCGACAGGGGGCGGTACAATGAGCAGTTCTTC.

There are a few counts of this clonotype. V is TRBV3-1 and J is TRBJ1-6; tentative D call: TRBD1 (5 bases). Germline V CDR1 and CDR2: LGHDT, YNNKEL (reference sequence). The V end lost 5 bases, the J end lost 6 bases, and 14 bases lay between the germline ends. The CDR3 is made up of 15 amino acids. The CDR3 DNA reads as TGTGCCAGCAGCTACCGGGACGTACCTAATTCACCCCTCCACTTT. Its translation is CASSYRDVPNSPLHF.

This clonotype was detected ten times or more. The chain couples TRBV24-1 to TRBJ2-3, with D uncertain. The CDR3 contains 19 residues. Germline loops: CDR1 KGHDR, CDR2 SFDVKD. The V gene lost 1 base and the J gene lost 0 bases, with 19 bases spanning the gap. The CDR3 here is CATSDFRRRSKESTDTQYF. The CDR3 nucleotides read TGTGCCACCAGTGATTTCCGGCGACGCTCCAAGGAGAGCACAGATACGCAGTATTTT.

This clonotype was recorded many times. This sequence joins TRBV12-3 or TRBV12-4 and TRBJ1-1; D is perhaps TRBD1 (5 bases). This CDR3 spans 14 amino acids. V was shortened by 0 bases and J by 1 base, with 6 bases between the two germline ends. CDR3 nucleotides: TGTGCCAGCAGTTTAGCCCAGGGGAACACTGAAGCTTTCTTT. This sequence encodes CASSLAQGNTEAFF.

The rearrangement joins TRBV5-1 to TRBJ2-7, with D possibly being TRBD1 (6 bases). CDR1 SGHRS and CDR2 YFSETQ come from the germline V gene. The V end lost 4 bases, the J end lost 3 bases, and 14 bases lay between the germline ends. The CDR3 covers 14 residues. The chain's CDR3 is CASSEGVRGYEQYF. In DNA form, the CDR3 reads TGCGCCAGCAGCGAGGGGGTACGGGGCTACGAGCAGTACTTC.

This clonotype was picked up many times. The rearrangement uses TRBV6-2 or TRBV6-3 and TRBJ2-6; no clear D. The CDR3 has 15 amino acids. The germline V and J ends were trimmed by 2 bases and 0 bases, with 5 bases remaining between them. Germline V gene lookup returns CDR1 MNHEY and CDR2 SVGEGT. This CDR3 is CASSYGRSGANVLTF. The CDR3 bases are TGTGCCAGCAGTTACGGACGCTCTGGGGCCAACGTCCTGACTTTC.

This clonotype appeared a few times. V gene TRBV24-1 combines with J gene TRBJ2-3; perhaps TRBD1 as D (7 bases). Deletions cut 7 bases from V and 0 bases from J, with 19 bases between. Germline values: CDR1 KGHDR, CDR2 SFDVKD. This CDR3 spans 17 amino acids. The CDR3 DNA is TGTGCCACCAGCGGGGGCCGGAGGGACAGCAGCACAGATACGCAGTATTTT. It translates to CATSGGRRDSSTDTQYF.

The genes are TRBV3-2 and TRBJ2-1. TRBV3-2 is reported as a pseudogene. This CDR3 is built from 14 residues. CDR3 residues: CASSQHPSRIEQFF. The CDR3 region has the DNA TGTGCCAGCAGCCAACACCCGAGCCGTATTGAGCAGTTCTTC.

In its sample, this clonotype was seen many times. The rearrangement uses TRBV6-2 or TRBV6-3 and TRBJ1-1; no reliable D call. Trimming took 0 bases from V and 8 from J, leaving 7 bases between them. The CDR3 is 12 amino acids. The germline V gene has CDR1 MNHEY and CDR2 SVGEGT. In DNA, the CDR3 is TGTGCCAGCAGTTACTCGGTGGGGGAAGCTTTCTTT. This sequence encodes CASSYSVGEAFF.